This entry is about one TCR beta chain. Antigen: not known. All donors comprised healthy Caucasians. From the 5' RACE reads, TCRdb called clonotypes with MiXCR, one entry per CDR3 protein. In the table there are about 220,000 distinct CDR3 sequences, about 7.5% of which are singletons. Germline V lookup: CDR1 DFQATT, CDR2 SNEGSKA (reference sequence). The CDR3 is 16 amino acids. The V and J ends lost 2 bases and 6 bases, in that order; junction bases with no gene match: 9. The data originate from a study of identical twins. Points from the study as a whole: Those out-of-frame alpha sequences shared by twins showed an excess of low generation probability. Twins' surplus sharing was weaker for beta out-of-frame sequences. Out-of-frame sharing of TCR alpha in monozygotic twins was underestimated by models.

In addition, the sample was reused for a study of yellow fever vaccine responses in identical twins.

This chain joins TRBV20-1 and TRBJ2-3, with TRBD2 identical over 12 bases. Sequencing input: memory (CD45RO+) T cells sorted from blood. This clonotype was sampled from a woman younger than 30 in good health. CDR3 protein: CSARSSSGTSGDTQYF. DNA of the CDR3: TGCAGTGCTAGATCCTCCTCCGGGACTAGCGGGGATACGCAGTATTTT.